Many counts were recorded for the clone carrying this T cell receptor (beta chain). Unique molecular identifiers were built into the TCRbeta library. TCRdb reprocessed the PCR reads with MiXCR, giving one entry per CDR3 protein. Of 240,000 or so distinct CDR3 sequences listed, 8.2% are singletons. The data originate from a study of T-cell reconstitution after alpha-beta-depleted transplantation in children. V lost 4 bases, J lost 4 bases, and 6 bases stayed unmatched. The CDR3 is made up of 15 amino acids. CDR1 and CDR2 (germline): SQVTM, ANQGSEA. The receptor was derived from a male patient younger than 18 who had a stem cell transplant for acute lymphoblastic leukemia, so the T cells may come from the graft donor. This sequence joins TRBV29-1 and TRBJ2-7; TRBD2 agrees at 14 bases. The source was PBMCs, mostly from graft donor cells, collected 180 days after TCRalphabeta/CD19-depleted stem cell transplant. The CDR3 DNA sequence: TGCAGCGTTGGACTAGCGGGAGGGCCCTCGTACGAGCAGTACTTC. As protein: CSVGLAGGPSYEQYF.